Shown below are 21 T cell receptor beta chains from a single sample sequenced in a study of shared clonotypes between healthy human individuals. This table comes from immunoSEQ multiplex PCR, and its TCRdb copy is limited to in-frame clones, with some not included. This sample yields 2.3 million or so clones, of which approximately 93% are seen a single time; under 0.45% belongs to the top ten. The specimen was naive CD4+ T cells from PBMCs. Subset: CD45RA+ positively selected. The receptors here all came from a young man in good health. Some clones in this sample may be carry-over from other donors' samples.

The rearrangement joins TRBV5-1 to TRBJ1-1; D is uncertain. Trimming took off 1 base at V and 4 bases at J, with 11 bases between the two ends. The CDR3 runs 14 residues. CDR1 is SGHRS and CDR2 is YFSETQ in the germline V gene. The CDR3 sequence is CASSLTAGSTEAFF. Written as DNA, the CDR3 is TGCGCCAGCAGCTTGACGGCGGGGTCCACTGAAGCTTTCTTT.

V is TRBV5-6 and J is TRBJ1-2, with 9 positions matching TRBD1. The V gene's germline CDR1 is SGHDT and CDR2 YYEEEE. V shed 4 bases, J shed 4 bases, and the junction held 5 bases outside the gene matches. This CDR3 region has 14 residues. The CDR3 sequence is CASSVRDRVYGYTF. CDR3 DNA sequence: TGTGCCAGCAGCGTCCGGGACAGGGTCTATGGCTACACCTTC.

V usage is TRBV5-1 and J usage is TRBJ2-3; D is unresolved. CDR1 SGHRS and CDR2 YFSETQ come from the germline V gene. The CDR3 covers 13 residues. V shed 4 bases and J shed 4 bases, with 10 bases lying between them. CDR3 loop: CASSPARPDTQYF. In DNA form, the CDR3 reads TGCGCCAGCAGCCCGGCAAGGCCAGATACGCAGTATTTT.

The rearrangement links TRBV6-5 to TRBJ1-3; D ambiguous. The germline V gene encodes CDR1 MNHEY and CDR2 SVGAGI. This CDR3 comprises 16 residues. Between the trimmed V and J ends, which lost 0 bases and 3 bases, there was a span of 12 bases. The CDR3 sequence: CASSYSTSQLGNTIYF. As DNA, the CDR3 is TGTGCCAGCAGTTACTCGACCAGCCAACTTGGAAACACCATATATTTT.

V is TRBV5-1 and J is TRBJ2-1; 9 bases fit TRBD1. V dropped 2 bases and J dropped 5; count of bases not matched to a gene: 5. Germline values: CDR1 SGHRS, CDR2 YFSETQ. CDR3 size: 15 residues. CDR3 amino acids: CASSFGTGRNNEQFF. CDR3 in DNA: TGCGCCAGCAGCTTTGGGACAGGGAGGAACAATGAGCAGTTCTTC.

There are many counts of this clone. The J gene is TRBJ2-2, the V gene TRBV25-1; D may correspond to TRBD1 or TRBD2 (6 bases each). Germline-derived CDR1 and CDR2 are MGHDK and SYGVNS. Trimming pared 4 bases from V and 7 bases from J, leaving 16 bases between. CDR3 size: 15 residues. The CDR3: CASSGERTAGGELFF. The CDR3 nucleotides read TGTGCCAGCAGTGGGGAAAGGACAGCGGGCGGGGAGCTGTTTTTT. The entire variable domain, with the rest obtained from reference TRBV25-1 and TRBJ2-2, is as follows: EADIYQTPRYLVIGTGKKITLECSQTMGHDKMYWYQQDPGMELHLIHYSYGVNSTEKGDLSSESTVSRIRTEHFPLTLESARPSHTSQYLCASSGERTAGGELFFGEGSRLTVL.

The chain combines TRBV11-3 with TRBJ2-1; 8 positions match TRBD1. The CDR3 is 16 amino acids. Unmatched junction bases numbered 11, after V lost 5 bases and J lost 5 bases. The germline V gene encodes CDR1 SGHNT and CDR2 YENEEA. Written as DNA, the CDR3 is TGTGCCAGCAGCCCAGGACAGGGTCTGGGGAACAATGAGCAGTTCTTC. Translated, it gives CASSPGQGLGNNEQFF.

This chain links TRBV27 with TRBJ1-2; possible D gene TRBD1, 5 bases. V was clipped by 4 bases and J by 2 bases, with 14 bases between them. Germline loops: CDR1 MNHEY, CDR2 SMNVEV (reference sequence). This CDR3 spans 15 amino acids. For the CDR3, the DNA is TGTGCCAGCAGTTCCGAGGGGCGGATCAACTATGGCTACACCTTC. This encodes CASSSEGRINYGYTF.

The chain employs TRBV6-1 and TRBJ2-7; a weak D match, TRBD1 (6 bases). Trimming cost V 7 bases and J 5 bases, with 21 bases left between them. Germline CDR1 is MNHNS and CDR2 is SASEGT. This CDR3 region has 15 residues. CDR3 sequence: CASIFTGSYGDEQYF. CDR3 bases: TGTGCCAGCATTTTCACAGGGTCCTATGGCGACGAGCAGTACTTC.

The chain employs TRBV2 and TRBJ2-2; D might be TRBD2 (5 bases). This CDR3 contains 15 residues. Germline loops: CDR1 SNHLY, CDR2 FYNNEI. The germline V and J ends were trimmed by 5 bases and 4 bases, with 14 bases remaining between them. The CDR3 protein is CASSPYSEGTGELFF. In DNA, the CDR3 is TGTGCCAGCAGTCCATACAGTGAGGGCACCGGGGAGCTGTTTTTT.

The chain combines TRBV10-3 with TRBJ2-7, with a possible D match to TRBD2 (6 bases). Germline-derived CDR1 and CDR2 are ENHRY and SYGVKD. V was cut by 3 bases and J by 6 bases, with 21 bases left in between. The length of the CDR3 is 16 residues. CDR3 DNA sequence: TGTGCCATCAGTGAAGGTCTACCATCATTGGGGGGCGAGCAGTACTTC. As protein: CAISEGLPSLGGEQYF.

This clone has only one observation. The DNA of the CDR3 is TGTGCCAGCAGCTCAGCGGGAGTGACAGATACGCAGTATTTT. Amino acids: CASSSAGVTDTQYF. The chain has TRBV11-3 and TRBJ2-3; 8 positions match TRBD2. The CDR3 spans 14 residues. With V trimmed by 4 bases and J by 3 bases, 3 bases remained unmatched. CDR1 SGHNT and CDR2 YENEEA come from the germline V gene.

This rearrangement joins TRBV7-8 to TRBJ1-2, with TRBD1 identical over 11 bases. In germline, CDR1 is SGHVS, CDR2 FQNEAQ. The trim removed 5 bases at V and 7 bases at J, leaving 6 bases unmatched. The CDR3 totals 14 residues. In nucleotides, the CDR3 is TGTGCCAGCAGCCCAGGACAGGGGGCGCCTGGCTACACCTTC. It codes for CASSPGQGAPGYTF. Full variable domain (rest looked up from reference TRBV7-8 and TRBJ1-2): GAGVSQSPRYKVAKRGQDVALRCDPISGHVSLFWYQQALGQGPEFLTYFQNEAQLDKSGLPSDRFFAERPEGSVSTLKIQRTQQEDSAVYLCASSPGQGAPGYTFGSGTRLTVV.

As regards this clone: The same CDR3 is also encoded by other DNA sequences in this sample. CDR3 DNA sequence: TGCGCCAGCAGCAGTAGCGGAACCACAGATACGCAGTATTTT. Translated, it gives CASSSSGTTDTQYF. This chain links TRBV5-1 with TRBJ2-3, with a tentative D call TRBD2 (6 bases). The germline V gene encodes CDR1 SGHRS and CDR2 YFSETQ. The CDR3 has 14 amino acids. The V and J ends lost 4 bases and 2 bases respectively, with 11 bases between them.

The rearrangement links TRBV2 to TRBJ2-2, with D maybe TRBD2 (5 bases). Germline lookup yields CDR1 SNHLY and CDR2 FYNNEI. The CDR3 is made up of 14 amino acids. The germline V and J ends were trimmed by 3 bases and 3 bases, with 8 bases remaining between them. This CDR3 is CASSELADTGELFF. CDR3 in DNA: TGTGCCAGCAGTGAGCTAGCAGACACCGGGGAGCTGTTTTTT.

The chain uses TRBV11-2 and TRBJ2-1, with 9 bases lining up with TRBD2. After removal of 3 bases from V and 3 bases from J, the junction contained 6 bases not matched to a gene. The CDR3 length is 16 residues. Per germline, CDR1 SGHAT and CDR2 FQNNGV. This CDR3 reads CASSFLAGEVYNEQFF. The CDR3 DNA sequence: TGTGCCAGCAGCTTTTTAGCGGGAGAGGTCTACAATGAGCAGTTCTTC.

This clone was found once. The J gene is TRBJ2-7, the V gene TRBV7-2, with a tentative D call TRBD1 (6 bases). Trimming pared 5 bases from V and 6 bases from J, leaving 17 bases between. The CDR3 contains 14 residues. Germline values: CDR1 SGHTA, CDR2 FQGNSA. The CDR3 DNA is TGTGCCAGCAGCGGCAAGGACAGAACGGGCGAGCAGTACTTC. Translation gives CASSGKDRTGEQYF.

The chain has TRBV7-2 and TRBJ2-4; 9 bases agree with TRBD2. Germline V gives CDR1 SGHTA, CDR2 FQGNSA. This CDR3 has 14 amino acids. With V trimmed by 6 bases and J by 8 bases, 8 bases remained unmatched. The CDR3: CASSVDSGSDIQYF. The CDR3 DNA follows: TGTGCCAGCAGTGTCGATAGCGGGAGTGACATTCAGTACTTC.

The DNA for the CDR3 is TGTGCCAGCAGTTACTCTCCCAATCCGCCCGACGAGCAGTACTTC. This encodes CASSYSPNPPDEQYF. The chain couples TRBV6-5 to TRBJ2-7; no firm D call. The CDR3 length is 15 residues. CDR1 MNHEY and CDR2 SVGAGI come from the germline V gene. With 0 bases removed from V and 5 bases from J, the gap between germline ends came to 14 bases.

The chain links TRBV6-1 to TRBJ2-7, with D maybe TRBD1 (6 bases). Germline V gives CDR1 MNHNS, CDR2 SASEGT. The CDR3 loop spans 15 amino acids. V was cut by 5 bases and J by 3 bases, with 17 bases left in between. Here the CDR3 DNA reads TGTGCCAGCAGTAGTTGGGACAATCCCAACTACGAGCAGTACTTC. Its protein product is CASSSWDNPNYEQYF.

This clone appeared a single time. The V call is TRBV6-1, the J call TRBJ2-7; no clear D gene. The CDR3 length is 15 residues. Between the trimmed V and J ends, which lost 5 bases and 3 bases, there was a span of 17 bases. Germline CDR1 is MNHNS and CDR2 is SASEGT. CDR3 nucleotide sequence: TGTGCCAGCAGTTGGGCAGGTCAGGCGAACTACGAGCAGTACTTC. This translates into CASSWAGQANYEQYF.